This T cell receptor (beta chain) was captured in a study of blood T cell repertoires in COVID-19. Study-level information: There were acute and convalescent COVID-19 samples, and they came from the United States, Italy and Spain. PBMCs, B-cell-depleted T cells, or T cells were the source of the cDNA or gDNA that made up the material.

Per the original methods: Amplified reference gene primers provided the basis for estimating nucleated cell counts. Using immunoSEQ multiplex PCR, the repertoire was profiled, and TCRdb retains in-frame clones only, with some absent. V and J calls and clone size are copied from that table; D and trimming were computed from the DNA. This table holds around 39,000 clones, around 86% found once. This clonotype originated in a man aged 35 to 55 with active COVID-19. The sequenced material came from peripheral blood.

The CDR3 nucleotides are TGTGCCAGCTCACCGGGGACAGAGAATCAGCCCCAGCATTTT. Translated, it gives CASSPGTENQPQHF. The V call is TRBV18, the J call TRBJ1-5, with 7 bases fitting TRBD1. The length of the CDR3 is 14 residues. CDR1 and CDR2 (germline): KGHSH, LQKENI. V gave up 3 bases and J gave up 4 bases; unmatched junction bases: 3.